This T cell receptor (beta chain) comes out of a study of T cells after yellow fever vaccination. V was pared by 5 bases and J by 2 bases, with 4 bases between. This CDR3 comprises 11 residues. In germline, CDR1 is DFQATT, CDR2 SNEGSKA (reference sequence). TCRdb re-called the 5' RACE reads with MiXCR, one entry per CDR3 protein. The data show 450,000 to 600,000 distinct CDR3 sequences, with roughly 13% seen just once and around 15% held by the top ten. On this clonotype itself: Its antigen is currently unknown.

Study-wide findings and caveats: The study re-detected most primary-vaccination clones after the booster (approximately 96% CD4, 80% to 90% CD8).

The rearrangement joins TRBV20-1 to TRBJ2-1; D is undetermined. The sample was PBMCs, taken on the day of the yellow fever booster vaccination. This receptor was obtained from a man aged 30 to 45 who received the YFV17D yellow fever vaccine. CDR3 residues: CSAQPYNEQFF. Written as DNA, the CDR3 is TGCAGTGCTCAACCCTACAATGAGCAGTTCTTC.